The 18 T cell receptor beta chains in this list originate from one sample, sequenced in a study of graft-versus-host responses after intestinal transplantation. Clones were sequenced by immunoSEQ multiplex PCR, and TCRdb holds only the in-frame ones, with some missing. The sample lists some 84,000 clones, roughly 85% occurring once. These receptors lack a known antigen. This sample comprised unstimulated CD4+ T cells sorted from spleen or lymph node cells, obtained before intestinal transplant. The receptor source for this set is a human donor who received an intestinal transplant.

The chain joins TRBV2 to TRBJ1-6, with a weak D call TRBD1 (6 bases). The CDR3 has 14 amino acids. The germline gives CDR1 SNHLY, CDR2 FYNNEI. The V and J ends lost 4 bases and 6 bases respectively, with 10 bases between them. The CDR3 DNA follows: TGTGCCAGCAGTGTAAACAGGGCTAATTCACCCCTCCACTTT. This encodes CASSVNRANSPLHF.

The rearrangement uses TRBV2 and TRBJ2-5, with a possible D match to TRBD2 (6 bases). V shed 7 bases and J shed 0 bases, with 15 bases lying between them. Per the germline V gene, CDR1 is SNHLY and CDR2 is FYNNEI. The CDR3 contains 15 residues. As DNA, the CDR3 is TGTGCCAGCACCCAGGAGGGATTGTACCAAGAGACCCAGTACTTC. Its protein product is CASTQEGLYQETQYF. Full variable domain (missing parts from reference TRBV2 and TRBJ2-5): EPEVTQTPSHQVTQMGQEVILRCVPISNHLYFYWYRQILGQKVEFLVSFYNNEISEKSEIFDDQFSVERPDGSNFTLKIRSTKLEDSAMYFCASTQEGLYQETQYFGPGTRLLVL.

As regards this clone: The identical CDR3 is also encoded by other nucleotide sequences in the sample. This chain joins TRBV5-1 and TRBJ1-5, with a weak D call TRBD1 (5 bases). Germline assignment: CDR1 SGHRS and CDR2 YFSETQ. This CDR3 region has 14 residues. The germline V and J ends were trimmed by 0 bases and 5 bases, with 9 bases remaining between them. CDR3 sequence (DNA): TGCGCCAGCAGCTTGGGGGGCGGGGATCAGCCCCAGCATTTT. Amino acids: CASSLGGGDQPQHF.

This sequence joins TRBV7-3 and TRBJ2-7; TRBD2 might be the D (7 bases). Looked up from germline, CDR1 is SGHTA and CDR2 is FQGTGA. The CDR3 contains 15 residues. V shed 1 base and J shed 2 bases, with 12 bases lying between them. CDR3 amino acids: CASSLRGGAAYEQYF. CDR3 DNA sequence: TGTGCCAGCAGCTTAAGGGGGGGGGCTGCCTACGAGCAGTACTTC.

The count of this clone is one. The chain uses TRBV10-2 and TRBJ2-7; D is perhaps TRBD1 (6 bases). Between the trimmed V and J ends, which lost 10 bases and 5 bases, there was a span of 18 bases. Germline V gene sequence: CDR1 WSHSY, CDR2 SAAADI. The CDR3 has 13 residues. The CDR3 coding sequence is TGCGCCACTTTCTTCAGGGGCGCAGACGAGCAGTACTTC. This translates into CATFFRGADEQYF.

This chain connects TRBV28 to TRBJ1-6; no clear D. Germline V gene sequence: CDR1 MDHEN, CDR2 SYDVKM. Trimming removed 4 bases from V and 5 bases from J, with 12 bases in between. CDR3 length: 15 residues. CDR3 sequence reads: CASSSSRLNNSPLHF. For the CDR3, the DNA is TGTGCCAGCAGTTCGAGCAGGTTAAATAATTCACCCCTCCACTTT.

The V call is TRBV11-2, the J call TRBJ1-5; D call uncertain. This CDR3 has 16 amino acids. Germline CDR1 reads SGHAT; CDR2 reads FQNNGV. V gave up 3 bases and J gave up 1 base, with 13 bases separating them. The CDR3, as DNA: TGTGCCAGCAGCTTCGAGCGGAGAGGGAGCAATCAGCCCCAGCATTTT. Protein: CASSFERRGSNQPQHF.

The chain has TRBV6-5 and TRBJ2-5, with D maybe TRBD2 (5 bases). The germline V gene has CDR1 MNHEY and CDR2 SVGAGI. The length of the CDR3 is 14 residues. V was shortened by 4 bases and J by 4 bases, with 13 bases between the two germline ends. The CDR3 DNA sequence: TGTGCCAGCAGTTCCGGGTTTCTAGCAGAGACCCAGTACTTC. Translating it yields CASSSGFLAETQYF.

This clone was detected a few times. This CDR3 reads CASSPLRLIATNEKLFF. In nucleotides, the CDR3 is TGTGCCAGCAGTCCACTCCGTCTCATTGCAACTAATGAAAAACTGTTTTTT. The chain carries TRBV28 and TRBJ1-4; no clear D. V shed 5 bases and J shed 0 bases, with 16 bases lying between them. This CDR3 contains 17 residues. Germline assignment: CDR1 MDHEN and CDR2 SYDVKM. Supplemented by reference TRBV28 and TRBJ1-4, the full variable domain reads DVKVTQSSRYLVKRTGEKVFLECVQDMDHENMFWYRQDPGLGLRLIYFSYDVKMKEKGDIPEGYSVSREKKERFSLILESASTNQTSMYLCASSPLRLIATNEKLFFGSGTQLSVL.

This rearrangement joins TRBV28 to TRBJ1-6; maybe TRBD1 (5 bases). The germline CDR1 and CDR2 sequences are MDHEN and SYDVKM. The CDR3 totals 16 residues. Trimming stripped 5 bases from V and 10 bases from J, with 21 bases between. This chain's CDR3 is CASSDRGAGVYSPLHF. The CDR3 nucleotides are TGTGCCAGCAGTGACCGTGGGGCGGGGGTCTACTCACCCCTCCACTTT.

The CDR3 DNA reads as TGTGCCAGCAGCTCAGTCTGGCTAGCCAAAAACATTCAGTACTTC. Amino acids: CASSSVWLAKNIQYF. This sequence joins TRBV11-2 and TRBJ2-4; D remains ambiguous. The CDR3 length is 15 residues. The V end lost 4 bases, the J end lost 0 bases, and 10 bases lay between the germline ends. Looked up from germline, CDR1 is SGHAT and CDR2 is FQNNGV.

This clone has more than one count but fewer than ten. The J gene is TRBJ1-4, the V gene TRBV4-1; tentatively, D is TRBD1 (5 bases). The CDR3 contains 15 residues. V was clipped by 1 base and J by 6 bases, with 12 bases between them. The germline V gene has CDR1 MGHRA and CDR2 YSYEKL. CDR3 sequence reads: CASSQGRAGYEKLFF. The CDR3 bases are TGCGCCAGCAGCCAAGGTCGGGCAGGGTATGAAAAACTGTTTTTT.

This clone was detected only a few times. The chain links TRBV15 to TRBJ1-3, with D possibly matching TRBD1 (6 bases). V was clipped by 4 bases and J by 4 bases, with 14 bases between them. The CDR3 extends over 15 amino acids. Germline values: CDR1 LNHNV, CDR2 YYDKDF (reference sequence). The chain's CDR3 is CATSTGGLRGNTIYF. The CDR3 bases are TGTGCCACCAGCACGGGGGGCCTGAGGGGAAACACCATATATTTT.

This chain connects TRBV19 to TRBJ1-5, with D possibly being TRBD1 (6 bases). Trimming removed 3 bases at V and 4 bases at J, with 10 bases between. Germline V gene data show CDR1 as LNHDA and CDR2 as SQIVND (reference sequence). The CDR3 covers 14 residues. The CDR3 DNA sequence: TGTGCCAGTAGTATCGAGCAGGGGAATCAGCCCCAGCATTTT. Translation gives CASSIEQGNQPQHF.

This clone has just one count. The chain carries TRBV18 and TRBJ1-1; 8 bases map to TRBD1. CDR1 and CDR2 (germline): KGHSH, LQKENI. V dropped 3 bases and J dropped 5; count of bases not matched to a gene: 14. The CDR3 loop spans 17 amino acids. CDR3 nucleotides: TGTGCCAGCTCACCTCAGTCACTGACAGGGGCTGTGACTGAAGCTTTCTTT. Translated: CASSPQSLTGAVTEAFF.

The V gene is TRBV29-1, the J gene TRBJ2-3; no definite D call. The CDR3 covers 13 residues. Germline lookup yields CDR1 SQVTM and CDR2 ANQGSEA. The V gene lost 5 bases and the J gene lost 1 base, with 10 bases spanning the gap. The CDR3 DNA reads TGCAGCGTTCCGGAGCTCCGCACAGATACGCAGTATTTT. Translation gives CSVPELRTDTQYF.

This clone was detected once. The chain carries TRBV4-1 and TRBJ1-5; TRBD1 might be the D (6 bases). CDR3 size: 15 residues. Per the germline V gene, CDR1 is MGHRA and CDR2 is YSYEKL. V gave up 4 bases and J gave up 3 bases, with 13 bases separating them. This CDR3 is CASSPLAGANQPQHF. DNA of the CDR3: TGCGCCAGCAGCCCTTTAGCGGGGGCCAATCAGCCCCAGCATTTT.

This sequence joins TRBV5-6 and TRBJ2-1; no clear D. This CDR3 spans 11 amino acids. Between the trimmed V and J ends, which lost 6 bases and 8 bases, there was a span of 9 bases. Germline CDR1 and CDR2: SGHDT and YYEEEE. CDR3 sequence (DNA): TGTGCCAGCACCCGTCGGGATGAGCAGTTCTTC. Its protein product is CASTRRDEQFF.